Listed below are T cell receptor beta chains from one sample, sequenced in a study of blood T cell repertoires in COVID-19. The protocol was immunoSEQ multiplex PCR, while the TCRdb copy is restricted to in-frame clones and leaves out a portion. Of tens of thousands of clones listed, 75% to 90% were seen once; the top ten hold 15% to 20%. Material: peripheral blood. Every receptor here comes from a human donor in a cohort sampled during active COVID-19. Both conserved end residues are part of each CDR3. D genes are given only for firm matches. Some rows have no size entry. The others give once, few or many, or a class for an expanded clone.

V gene: TRBV25-1; D gene: .; clone size: .; J gene: TRBJ2-7; CDR3 DNA: TGTGCCAGCAGTGACCGCACCGGAGGGGTCTACGAGCAGTACTTC; CDR3 protein: CASSDRTGGVYEQYF
V gene: TRBV6-5; D gene: .; clone size: .; J gene: TRBJ2-7; CDR3 DNA: TGTGCCAGCAGCAACGGGGGGACAGGTGCGAGCGAGCAGTACTTC; CDR3 protein: CASSNGGTGASEQYF
V gene: TRBV7-2; D gene: .; clone size: .; J gene: TRBJ2-3; CDR3 DNA: TGTGCCAGCAGCCCCTACACAGATACGCAGTATTTT; CDR3 protein: CASSPYTDTQYF
V gene: TRBV7-2; D gene: TRBD1; clone size: .; J gene: TRBJ1-1; CDR3 DNA: TGTGCCAGCAGCTTAGTCCGGGACAGGGACACTGAAGCTTTCTTT; CDR3 protein: CASSLVRDRDTEAFF
V gene: TRBV7-2; D gene: TRBD2; clone size: once; J gene: TRBJ2-3; CDR3 DNA: TGTGCCAGCAGCTTAAGTCTAGCGGTCACAGATACGCAGTATTTT; CDR3 protein: CASSLSLAVTDTQYF
V gene: TRBV9; D gene: TRBD1; clone size: few; J gene: TRBJ2-1; CDR3 DNA: TGTGCCAGCAGCGCAGGGGGTAATGAGCAGTTCTTC; CDR3 protein: CASSAGGNEQFF
V gene: TRBV18; D gene: TRBD1; clone size: .; J gene: TRBJ2-3; CDR3 DNA: TGTGCCAGCTCACCACCGACAGGGATACGCACAGATACGCAGTATTTT; CDR3 protein: CASSPPTGIRTDTQYF
V gene: TRBV27; D gene: TRBD2; clone size: .; J gene: TRBJ2-7; CDR3 DNA: TGTGCCAGCAGTGACCCCACTAGCGGCCCCGTCTTC; CDR3 protein: CASSDPTSGPVF
V gene: TRBV19; D gene: .; clone size: once; J gene: TRBJ1-5; CDR3 DNA: TGTGCCAGTACCAAGGGGATTAGCAATCAGCCCCAGCATTTT; CDR3 protein: CASTKGISNQPQHF
V gene: TRBV6-2/TRBV6-3; D gene: TRBD1; clone size: once; J gene: TRBJ2-2; CDR3 DNA: TGTGCCAGCAGTCCGGGACAGGATCACGGGGAGCTGTTTTTT; CDR3 protein: CASSPGQDHGELFF
V gene: TRBV12-5; D gene: .; clone size: .; J gene: TRBJ2-3; CDR3 DNA: TGTGCTAGTGGTTTGGTACTCCCAGGGGGCACAGATACGCAGTATTTT; CDR3 protein: CASGLVLPGGTDTQYF
V gene: TRBV28; D gene: TRBD1; clone size: .; J gene: TRBJ2-1; CDR3 DNA: TGTGCCAGCAGTCCCCACGGGACAGGGCACAATGAGCAGTTCTTC; CDR3 protein: CASSPHGTGHNEQFF
V gene: TRBV27; D gene: .; clone size: .; J gene: TRBJ2-7; CDR3 DNA: TGTGCCAGCAGTCGACTGGGTCCCAAGAGCTCCTACGAGCAGTACTTC; CDR3 protein: CASSRLGPKSSYEQYF
V gene: TRBV18; D gene: .; clone size: .; J gene: TRBJ1-2; CDR3 DNA: TGTGCCAGCTCACCTTCCCGCTATGGCTACACCTTC; CDR3 protein: CASSPSRYGYTF
V gene: TRBV7-9; D gene: TRBD2; clone size: .; J gene: TRBJ2-1; CDR3 DNA: TGTGCCAGCAGCTTAACTACTAGCGGGGGGTACAATGAGCAGTTCTTC; CDR3 protein: CASSLTTSGGYNEQFF
V gene: TRBV6-5; D gene: TRBD1; clone size: once; J gene: TRBJ2-7; CDR3 DNA: TGTGCCAGCAGTCGTAACCGGGACAGGGATCACGAGCAGTACTTC; CDR3 protein: CASSRNRDRDHEQYF
V gene: TRBV7-9; D gene: .; clone size: once; J gene: TRBJ2-7; CDR3 DNA: TGTGCCAGCAGCTTAGCGGGGGCAGGAGGTTTGTCCGAGCAGTACTTC; CDR3 protein: CASSLAGAGGLSEQYF
V gene: TRBV28; D gene: TRBD2; clone size: .; J gene: TRBJ2-3; CDR3 DNA: TGTGCCAGCAGTTTATTACTAGCGGGATCGAAAGATACGCAGTATTTT; CDR3 protein: CASSLLLAGSKDTQYF
V gene: TRBV12-5; D gene: TRBD1; clone size: .; J gene: TRBJ1-2; CDR3 DNA: TGTGCTAGTGGTTTTACGTTAACGGGACAGGGTTTTGGCTACACCTTC; CDR3 protein: CASGFTLTGQGFGYTF
V gene: TRBV3-1/TRBV3-2; D gene: TRBD2; clone size: .; J gene: TRBJ2-7; CDR3 DNA: TGTGCCAGCAGCCCTCCTAGCGGGAGTGGAGAGCAGTACTTC; CDR3 protein: CASSPPSGSGEQYF
V gene: TRBV30; D gene: .; clone size: .; J gene: TRBJ2-7; CDR3 DNA: TGTGCCTGGTCTTCTCCCTCACAGGGCAGGTCCTACGAGCAGTACTTC; CDR3 protein: CAWSSPSQGRSYEQYF
V gene: TRBV19; D gene: TRBD2; clone size: .; J gene: TRBJ2-7; CDR3 DNA: TGTGCCAGTAGACTCGGACTAGCGGGGGACCACTTTTTCTACGAGCAGTACTTC; CDR3 protein: CASRLGLAGDHFFYEQYF
V gene: TRBV4-2; D gene: TRBD2; clone size: .; J gene: TRBJ2-7; CDR3 DNA: TGTGCCAGCAGCCAAGCCTCGCCGACTAGCGGGGTTTACGAGCAGTACTTC; CDR3 protein: CASSQASPTSGVYEQYF
V gene: TRBV6-6; D gene: TRBD1; clone size: .; J gene: TRBJ1-2; CDR3 DNA: TGTGCCAACAAAGCGCCCGGGACAGGGAATGGCTACACCTTC; CDR3 protein: CANKAPGTGNGYTF
V gene: TRBV28; D gene: TRBD1; clone size: .; J gene: TRBJ1-6; CDR3 DNA: TGTGCCAGCAGTGCAGGGGGCACCCAAGGGTCCTATAATTCACCCCTCCACTTT; CDR3 protein: CASSAGGTQGSYNSPLHF
V gene: TRBV30; D gene: .; clone size: .; J gene: TRBJ2-7; CDR3 DNA: TGTGCCTGGAGTTCCAGCTACGAGCAGTACTTC; CDR3 protein: CAWSSSYEQYF
V gene: TRBV10-3; D gene: TRBD1; clone size: .; J gene: TRBJ2-6; CDR3 DNA: TGTGCCACAGGGGCAGACAGGGACGACGTCCTGACTTTC; CDR3 protein: CATGADRDDVLTF
V gene: TRBV5-1; D gene: TRBD1; clone size: .; J gene: TRBJ2-7; CDR3 DNA: TGCGCCAGCAGCTTGGGCGGACAGGGAGGCTACGAGCAGTACTTC; CDR3 protein: CASSLGGQGGYEQYF
V gene: TRBV10-3; D gene: .; clone size: .; J gene: TRBJ1-3; CDR3 DNA: TGTGCCACGCAGGGTGCTGGAAACACCATATATTTT; CDR3 protein: CATQGAGNTIYF
V gene: TRBV6-1; D gene: .; clone size: .; J gene: TRBJ2-5; CDR3 DNA: TGTGCCAGCAGTGAAGCCCGGTTAGCCCGCCAAGAGACCCAGTACTTC; CDR3 protein: CASSEARLARQETQYF
V gene: TRBV29-1; D gene: .; clone size: .; J gene: TRBJ1-2; CDR3 DNA: TGCAGCGTTGAACCCCGGGGAGGGGGCTACACCTTC; CDR3 protein: CSVEPRGGGYTF
V gene: TRBV11-2; D gene: .; clone size: once; J gene: TRBJ2-7; CDR3 DNA: TGTGCCAGCAGCTTAGTCCCCGGCAGGACTGAAGAGCAGTACTTC; CDR3 protein: CASSLVPGRTEEQYF
V gene: TRBV5-6; D gene: .; clone size: .; J gene: TRBJ2-7; CDR3 DNA: TGTGCCAGCAGCTCGATGACAGGTAGCCTCCTCTACGAGCAGTACTTC; CDR3 protein: CASSSMTGSLLYEQYF
V gene: TRBV7-8; D gene: TRBD1; clone size: .; J gene: TRBJ1-2; CDR3 DNA: TGTGCCAGCAGCCCCAACGGACAGGGGGCCCATATCTATGGCTACACCTTC; CDR3 protein: CASSPNGQGAHIYGYTF
V gene: TRBV2; D gene: .; clone size: .; J gene: TRBJ2-1; CDR3 DNA: TGTGCCAGCAGTGAAGCGTCAGTGGATGAGCAGTTCTTC; CDR3 protein: CASSEASVDEQFF
V gene: TRBV6-5; D gene: .; clone size: .; J gene: TRBJ2-7; CDR3 DNA: TGTGCCAGCAGTTACTCCAGGTTCTACGAGCAGTACTTC; CDR3 protein: CASSYSRFYEQYF
V gene: TRBV3-1/TRBV3-2; D gene: TRBD1; clone size: .; J gene: TRBJ2-7; CDR3 DNA: TGTGCCAGCAGCCAAGGGTGGACAGGGGAATACGAGCAGTACTTC; CDR3 protein: CASSQGWTGEYEQYF
V gene: TRBV28; D gene: .; clone size: .; J gene: TRBJ2-7; CDR3 DNA: TGTGCCAGCAGTTCCCCTAGTCTTCCGGACGAGCAGTACTTC; CDR3 protein: CASSSPSLPDEQYF
V gene: TRBV6-7; D gene: TRBD1; clone size: .; J gene: TRBJ2-7; CDR3 DNA: TGTGCCAGCAGTTACGGGACAGGGGCGGACGAGCAGTACTTC; CDR3 protein: CASSYGTGADEQYF
V gene: TRBV5-4; D gene: .; clone size: .; J gene: TRBJ2-7; CDR3 DNA: TGTGCCAGCAGCTTGGGCGGGATACCCTCCTACGAGCAGTACTTC; CDR3 protein: CASSLGGIPSYEQYF
V gene: TRBV7-3; D gene: TRBD2; clone size: .; J gene: TRBJ2-3; CDR3 DNA: TGTGCCAGCAGCCCAAGCGGGAGAGGCTCAGATACGCAGTATTTT; CDR3 protein: CASSPSGRGSDTQYF